These 6 T cell receptor beta chains originate from one sample sequenced in a study of tumor-infiltrating lymphocytes in primary liver carcinoma (TCRdb year 2017). The listed sequencing device is Illumina HiSeq 2500. Using a constant-region primer and ProtoScript II reverse transcriptase, TCRbeta-specific cDNA was reverse-transcribed from approximately 500 ng total RNA. Three nested multiplex PCR rounds, following a slightly modified ARM-PCR procedure, were used to build the TCRbeta libraries. Multiplex TRBV1-TRBV30 forward primers and a Cbeta reverse primer were used in the first two PCR rounds, each of which was run for 10 cycles. The raw public reads went through TCRdb reprocessing: fastp at Q25, MiXCR clone calling, in-frame beta chains kept. A single entry per CDR3 protein holds the most common genes and DNA from its merged rows. In all, the sample holds 85,000 to 100,000 distinct CDR3 sequences, and roughly 70% of those were seen once. The ten largest clones capture approximately 30% of the sample.

Total RNA and DNA were co-extracted from about 19-30 mg of bulk tissue with the AllPrep DNA/RNA mini kit, without cell sorting. The sample taken for sequencing was tumor-adjacent normal liver tissue. These receptors were obtained from a man aged 40-55 years with primary liver carcinoma and hepatitis B virus infection.

The table lists this clonotype with a count of one. At one of its ends the junction is not consistent with the germline gene, which may arise from a read error. The chain links TRBV11-1 to TRBJ2-5; tentatively, D is TRBD2 (5 bases). Germline loops: CDR1 SGHAT, CDR2 FQDESV (reference sequence). CDR3 length equals 13 residues. This chain's CDR3 is CATSTTRDETQYF. CDR3 DNA sequence: TGTGCCACCAGCACAACGAGGGATGAGACTCAGTACTTC.

A remark on this clonotype: A read error is likely, as this CDR3 ends without the conserved phenylalanine or tryptophan. The gene calls are TRBV11-2 and TRBJ2-7; TRBD2 agrees at 9 bases. CDR3 length: 14 amino acids. Germline CDR1 and CDR2: SGHAT and FQNNGV. The V segment lost 7 bases and the J segment 3 bases; nucleotides outside the gene matches: 7. The CDR3 is CASNTPSGDYEQYL. The CDR3 DNA reads as TGTGCCAGCAACACCCCTAGCGGGGACTACGAGCAGTACCTC.

The V call is TRBV11-2, the J call TRBJ2-1; 7 bases are a match to TRBD2. V shed 5 bases and J 12 bases; nucleotides not matched to a gene: 16. This CDR3 spans 15 amino acids. CDR1 is SGHAT and CDR2 is FQNNGV in the germline V gene. The CDR3 here is CASSRRGAGVGGQFF. Here the CDR3 DNA reads TGTGCCAGCAGCAGACGGGGCGCGGGAGTCGGGGGGCAGTTCTTC. Complete variable domain (other parts from reference TRBV11-2 and TRBJ2-1): EAGVAQSPRYKIIEKRQSVAFWCNPISGHATLYWYQQILGQGPKLLIQFQNNGVVDDSQLPKDRFSAERLKGVDSTLKIQPAKLEDSAVYLCASSRRGAGVGGQFFGPGTRLTVL.

Concerning this clonotype: The junction differs from germline at one of its ends, possibly a read error. V is TRBV11-2 and J is TRBJ2-2; a weak D match, TRBD2 (5 bases). The germline gives CDR1 SGHAT, CDR2 FQNNGV. CDR3 length equals 14 residues. CDR3 region: CVSSLNWNTGEPFF. The DNA of the CDR3 is TGTGTCAGCAGCTTAAATTGGAACACCGGGGAGCCGTTTTTT.

Note on this clonotype: An end of the junction does not agree with germline; a read error may underlie this. This chain joins TRBV6-1 and TRBJ1-1; 11 nucleotides align to TRBD1. Germline CDR1 and CDR2: MNHNS and SASEGT. The CDR3 covers 15 residues. CDR3 DNA: TGTGTCAGCAGTTTTTCAGGGACAGGGGGCACTGAAGCTTTCTTT. Translating gives CVSSFSGTGGTEAFF.

In regard to this clonotype: A junction boundary mismatches the germline segment, possibly from a read error. The chain uses TRBV6-2 or TRBV6-3 and TRBJ2-3; TRBD1 agrees at 8 bases. The CDR3 covers 14 residues. The germline gives CDR1 MNHEY, CDR2 SVGEGT. The CDR3 DNA sequence: TGTGCCTGCAGTTACGGACAGGGAGTCCTTACGCAGTATTTT. Protein product: CACSYGQGVLTQYF.